The 6 T cell receptor delta chains below all came from one sample that was sequenced in a study of γδ T cells in repeated Plasmodium falciparum infection. Bulk repertoires came from Vgamma9/Vdelta2+ or Vdelta2-negative gammadelta T cells flow-sorted from PBMC. TCRdb reanalyzed the multiplex PCR reads using CATT. The table records roughly 50,000 delta-chain clones, 1.6% of them present only once. Sequencing used gamma-delta T cells from blood. These receptors all stem from a pool of human donors (malaria-infected and uninfected, not separated).

Concerning this clone: This DNA's translation differs at residue 14 from TCRdb's protein, which comes from a much larger clone; a read error is likely, and the protein shown is translated from the DNA. The same CDR3 arises from other DNA sequences in this sample as well. The gene calls are TRDV1 and TRDJ1, with 8 bases identical to TRDD3. After removal of 4 bases from V and 2 bases from J, the junction contained 30 bases not matched to a gene. CDR3 length: 23 residues. CDR1 and CDR2 from the germline V gene are TSWWSYY and QGS. The CDR3 bases are TGTGCTCTTGGGGCTCGATTCCCAAAATTGTACTGGGGGGTACGCACCGAAACCGATAAACTCATCTTT. This translates into CALGARFPKLYWGVRTETDKLIF.

Note on this clone: This DNA's translation and the protein TCRdb lists, from a much larger clone, do not match at residue 6, likely due to a read error; the protein shown is translated from the DNA. V and J are TRDV2 and TRDJ1; tentative D call: TRDD3 (6 bases). TCRdb records no J gene; here it was assigned by comparing the DNA to germline. In germline, CDR1 is GEAIGNYY, CDR2 EKD. The CDR3 sequence is 16 residues long. Trimming took 0 bases from V and 1 from J, leaving 14 bases between them. This chain's CDR3 is CACDTVMGGPTDKLIF. In nucleotides, the CDR3 is TGTGCCTGTGACACCGTGATGGGGGGCCCCACCGATAAACTCATCTTT.

There are a few counts of this clone. A far larger clone is a single base away, which makes a read error likely. Other DNA variants within this sample encode the same CDR3. The genes are TRDV1 and TRDJ1; no clear D. Matching the DNA to germline supplied the J gene, which TCRdb does not give. The germline gives CDR1 TSWWSYY, CDR2 QGS. The CDR3 spans 22 residues. V lost 4 bases, J lost 0 bases, and 33 bases lay in between. In nucleotides, the CDR3 is TGTGCTCTTGGGGGAAAGAGGATTTACGTCGCTGAGAAGGATTGGTACACCGATAAACTCATCTTT. It encodes CALGGKRIYVAEKDWYTDKLIF.

This clone has more than one count but fewer than ten. The mismatch at residue 8 between this DNA's translation and the TCRdb protein of a much larger clone likely reflects a read error; the protein shown is translated from the DNA. The chain combines TRDV1 with TRDJ1, with D possibly TRDD2 on 5 matching bases. V was pared by 2 bases and J by 2 bases, with 24 bases between. The CDR3 spans 19 residues. The germline V gene has CDR1 TSWWSYY and CDR2 QGS. The CDR3 here is CALGESGSPVVLQTDKLIF. The CDR3 DNA reads as TGTGCTCTTGGGGAATCGGGGTCCCCGGTCGTCCTTCAAACCGATAAACTCATCTTT.

This clone was observed many times. This DNA's translation differs at residue 13 from TCRdb's protein, which comes from a much larger clone; a read error is likely, and the protein shown is translated from the DNA. The gene calls are TRDV1 and TRDJ1, with D possibly being TRDD3 (6 bases). CDR1 is TSWWSYY and CDR2 is QGS in the germline V gene. V lost 5 bases and J lost 7, with 26 bases in between. The CDR3 sequence is 17 residues long. CDR3 coding DNA: TGTGCTCTTGGGACTCCTAGTGTGTCGGGGGAGGTCTGTAAACTCATCTTT. This sequence encodes CALGTPSVSGEVCKLIF.

This clone was observed many times. TCRdb gives a protein that differs at residue 8 from what the DNA encodes, so the protein here is translated from the DNA. The rearrangement links TRDV1 to TRDJ1; possibly TRDD2 for D (5 bases). Germline CDR1 and CDR2: TSWWSYY and QGS. The CDR3 is 15 residues long. Trimming cost V 7 bases and J 0 bases, with 15 bases left between them. CDR3 region: CALARPSYYTDKLIF. Written as DNA, the CDR3 is TGTGCTCTTGCCCGCCCTTCATATTACACCGATAAACTCATCTTT.